These 11 T cell receptor beta chains were all obtained from the same sample, sequenced in a study of cytotoxic CD8 clonotypes in ibrutinib-treated CLL. Assay: immunoSEQ multiplex PCR; the TCRdb copy retains only in-frame clones and omits some. The table records about 160,000 clones, more than 70% of them present only once. Sequenced here: PBMCs, sampled at disease progression, from a patient treated with ibrutinib. These receptors were taken from a human donor with chronic lymphocytic leukemia.

The chain links TRBV27 to TRBJ1-1, with D maybe TRBD1 (6 bases). Trimming shortened V by 6 bases and J by 1 base, and 18 bases separated the two germline ends. The CDR3 loop spans 16 amino acids. The germline CDR1 and CDR2 sequences are MNHEY and SMNVEV (reference sequence). The CDR3 region has the DNA TGTGCCAGCAGGCCAACCGGGACACCGAAGAACACTGAAGCTTTCTTT. This codes for CASRPTGTPKNTEAFF.

This chain uses TRBV5-1 with TRBJ1-1; TRBD1 might be the D (5 bases). V dropped 0 bases and J dropped 4 bases, with 10 bases sitting between them. CDR1 and CDR2 from the germline V gene are SGHRS and YFSETQ. CDR3 length: 14 amino acids. The CDR3 DNA reads as TGCGCCAGCAGCTTGGGGTGGGGGATCACTGAAGCTTTCTTT. Encoded protein: CASSLGWGITEAFF. Combining the CDR3 with reference TRBV5-1 and TRBJ1-1 gives the whole variable domain KAGVTQTPRYLIKTRGQQVTLSCSPISGHRSVSWYQQTPGQGLQFLFEYFSETQRNKGNFPGRFSGRQFSNSRSEMNVSTLELGDSALYLCASSLGWGITEAFFGQGTRLTVV.

This chain joins TRBV4-3 and TRBJ1-1; D uncertain. The CDR3 consists of 13 residues. Germline-derived CDR1 and CDR2 are LGHNA and YSLEER. Deletions cut 6 bases from V and 0 bases from J, with 8 bases between. The CDR3 spells CASRGTMNTEAFF. The CDR3 nucleotides read TGCGCCAGCAGGGGAACTATGAACACTGAAGCTTTCTTT.

Here the CDR3 reads CASSLLSGDIQETQYF. The DNA for the CDR3 is TGTGCCAGCAGCTTGTTGTCAGGGGACATCCAAGAGACCCAGTACTTC. The chain combines TRBV7-9 with TRBJ2-5; weak D call: TRBD1 (6 bases). This CDR3 contains 16 residues. Germline lookup yields CDR1 SEHNR and CDR2 FQNEAQ (reference sequence). Trimming removed 3 bases at V and 1 base at J, with 15 bases between.

The rearrangement links TRBV5-1 to TRBJ2-5, with 7 bases identical to TRBD2. This CDR3 region has 16 residues. The V segment lost 3 bases and the J segment 5 bases; nucleotides outside the gene matches: 13. Germline values: CDR1 SGHRS, CDR2 YFSETQ. The CDR3 coding sequence is TGCGCCAGCAGCTCCAGGTACACTGCGGGAGAGGAGACCCAGTACTTC. This sequence encodes CASSSRYTAGEETQYF.

The rearrangement uses TRBV18 and TRBJ2-7; D not certain. The CDR3 contains 13 residues. Trimming shortened V by 1 base and J by 2 bases, and 6 bases separated the two germline ends. Germline CDR1 is KGHSH and CDR2 is LQKENI. The CDR3 nucleotides are TGTGCCAGCTCACCACGGCAGACCTACGAGCAGTACTTC. Encoded protein: CASSPRQTYEQYF.

V is TRBV6-5 and J is TRBJ1-1; D is perhaps TRBD1 (6 bases). CDR3 length: 13 amino acids. The germline V gene has CDR1 MNHEY and CDR2 SVGAGI. The V gene lost 10 bases and the J gene lost 1 base, with 13 bases spanning the gap. This CDR3 is CATKQGTNTEAFF. The DNA of the CDR3 is TGTGCCACGAAACAGGGAACGAACACTGAAGCTTTCTTT.

The CDR3 here is CASSEYRNFGTGSGNTIYF. The CDR3 DNA follows: TGTGCCAGCTCAGAGTATCGTAATTTTGGGACAGGCTCTGGAAACACCATATATTTT. V and J are TRBV18 and TRBJ1-3, with 8 bases aligning to TRBD1. Germline V CDR1 and CDR2: KGHSH, LQKENI. V lost 5 bases to trimming and J lost 0 bases; unmatched junction nucleotides: 15. CDR3 length: 19 amino acids.

The chain is built from TRBV19 and TRBJ1-5; 12 bases agree with TRBD1. Unmatched junction bases numbered 9, after V lost 4 bases and J lost 5 bases. The CDR3 length is 17 residues. Germline-derived CDR1 and CDR2 are LNHDA and SQIVND (reference sequence). The CDR3 coding sequence is TGTGCCAGTAGTACTTCCGGGACAGGGGGCTTTTATCAGCCCCAGCATTTT. It yields the protein CASSTSGTGGFYQPQHF.

V gene TRBV6-5 combines with J gene TRBJ2-3; 10 bases fit TRBD2. CDR3 size: 14 residues. The junction had 8 bases not matched to a gene; V was cut back by 6 bases and J by 8 bases. Germline CDR1 and CDR2: MNHEY and SVGAGI. CDR3 DNA sequence: TGTGCCAGCAGCAGACTAGCGGGCGAGGCTACGCAGTATTTT. This gives the protein CASSRLAGEATQYF.

V and J are TRBV2 and TRBJ2-7, with 9 bases that match TRBD1. Trimming removed 7 bases from V and 6 bases from J; junction bases left unmatched: 13. Germline V gives CDR1 SNHLY, CDR2 FYNNEI. The length of the CDR3 is 15 residues. The CDR3 region is CASTFAGTGRSEQYF. The CDR3 nucleotides read TGTGCCAGCACCTTCGCCGGGACAGGGAGGTCCGAGCAGTACTTC.